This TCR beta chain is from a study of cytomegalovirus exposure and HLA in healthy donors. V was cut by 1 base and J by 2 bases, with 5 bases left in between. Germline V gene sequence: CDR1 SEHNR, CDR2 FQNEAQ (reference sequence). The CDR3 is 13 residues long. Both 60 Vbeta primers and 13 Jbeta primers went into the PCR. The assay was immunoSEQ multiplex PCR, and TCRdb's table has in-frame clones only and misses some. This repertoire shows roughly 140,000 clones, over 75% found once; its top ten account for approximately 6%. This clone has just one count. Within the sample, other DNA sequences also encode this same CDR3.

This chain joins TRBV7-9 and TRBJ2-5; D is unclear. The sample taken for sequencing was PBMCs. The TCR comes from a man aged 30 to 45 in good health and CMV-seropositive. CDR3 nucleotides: TGTGCCAGCAGCTTAGGGCTGCAAGAGACCCAGTACTTC. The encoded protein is CASSLGLQETQYF.